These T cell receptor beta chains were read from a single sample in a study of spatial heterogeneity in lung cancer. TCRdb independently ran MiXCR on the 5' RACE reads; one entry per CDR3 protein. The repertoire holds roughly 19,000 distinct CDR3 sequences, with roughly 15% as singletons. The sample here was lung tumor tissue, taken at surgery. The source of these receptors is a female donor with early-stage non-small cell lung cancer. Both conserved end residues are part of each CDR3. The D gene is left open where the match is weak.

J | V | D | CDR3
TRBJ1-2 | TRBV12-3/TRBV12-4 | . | CASRSSLGWGYTF
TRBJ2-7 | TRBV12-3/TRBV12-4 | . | CASGRGGEQYF
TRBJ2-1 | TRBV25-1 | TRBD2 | CASSDRSLAAYNEQFF
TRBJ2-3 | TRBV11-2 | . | CASLGDRSTDTQYF
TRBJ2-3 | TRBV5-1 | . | CASSPVRTDTQYF
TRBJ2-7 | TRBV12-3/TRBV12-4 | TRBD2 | CASSDTSGAYEQYF
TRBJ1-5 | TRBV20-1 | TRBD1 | CSANPGGRNQPQHF
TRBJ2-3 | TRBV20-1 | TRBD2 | CSASGRAGGSDTQYF
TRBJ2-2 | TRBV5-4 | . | CASSDEPDTGELFF
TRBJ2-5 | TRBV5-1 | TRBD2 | CASSRTSGDQETQYF
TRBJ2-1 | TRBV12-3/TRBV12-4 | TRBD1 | CASSFHRGQGYNEQFF
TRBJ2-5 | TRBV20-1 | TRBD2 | CSARDLDSPGLAARTQYF
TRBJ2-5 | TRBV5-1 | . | CASSPGVGETQYF
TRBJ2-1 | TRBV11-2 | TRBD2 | CASSLSFLAGYNEQFF
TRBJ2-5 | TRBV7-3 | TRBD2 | CASSLNGRYQETQYF
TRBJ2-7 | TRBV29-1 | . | CSVDRGAAYEQYF